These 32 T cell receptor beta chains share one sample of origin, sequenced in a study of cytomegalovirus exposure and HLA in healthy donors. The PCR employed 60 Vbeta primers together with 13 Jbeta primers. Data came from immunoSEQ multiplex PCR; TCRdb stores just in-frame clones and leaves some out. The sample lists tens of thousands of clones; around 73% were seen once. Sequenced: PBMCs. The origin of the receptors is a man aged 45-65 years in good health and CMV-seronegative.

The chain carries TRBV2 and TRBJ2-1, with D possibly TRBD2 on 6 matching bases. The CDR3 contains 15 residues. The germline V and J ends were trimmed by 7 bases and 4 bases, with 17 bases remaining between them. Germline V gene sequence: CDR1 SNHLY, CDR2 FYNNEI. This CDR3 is CASMERLAPYNEQFF. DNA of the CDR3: TGTGCCAGCATGGAACGGCTAGCGCCGTACAATGAGCAGTTCTTC. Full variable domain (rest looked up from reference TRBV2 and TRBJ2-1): EPEVTQTPSHQVTQMGQEVILRCVPISNHLYFYWYRQILGQKVEFLVSFYNNEISEKSEIFDDQFSVERPDGSNFTLKIRSTKLEDSAMYFCASMERLAPYNEQFFGPGTRLTVL.

The CDR3 DNA reads as TGTGCCAGCAGCTCCCTGTGGGGGGGCTCTGGAAACACCATATATTTT. Protein: CASSSLWGGSGNTIYF. The chain carries TRBV7-8 and TRBJ1-3, with D possibly TRBD1 on 5 matching bases. This CDR3 has 16 amino acids. V lost 4 bases to trimming and J lost 0 bases, with 13 bases between them. Germline V CDR1 and CDR2: SGHVS, FQNEAQ.

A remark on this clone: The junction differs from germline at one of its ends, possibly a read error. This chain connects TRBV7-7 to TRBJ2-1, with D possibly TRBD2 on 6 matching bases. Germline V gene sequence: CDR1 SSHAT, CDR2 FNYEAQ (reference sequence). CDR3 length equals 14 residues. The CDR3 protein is CASSLGSYGGEQFF. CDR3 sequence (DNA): TGTGCTAGCAGCCTCGGGAGCTACGGCGGTGAGCAGTTCTTC.

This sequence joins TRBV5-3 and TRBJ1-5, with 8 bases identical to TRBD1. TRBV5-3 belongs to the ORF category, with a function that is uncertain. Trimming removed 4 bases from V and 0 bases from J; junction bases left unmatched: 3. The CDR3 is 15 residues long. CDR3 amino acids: CARSQGQDSNQPQHF. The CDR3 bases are TGTGCCAGAAGCCAGGGACAGGATAGCAATCAGCCCCAGCATTTT.

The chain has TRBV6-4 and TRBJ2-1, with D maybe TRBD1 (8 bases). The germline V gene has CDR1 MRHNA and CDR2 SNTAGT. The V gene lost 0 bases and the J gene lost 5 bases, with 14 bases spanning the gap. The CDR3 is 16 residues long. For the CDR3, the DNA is TGTGCCAGCAGTGACTCGGGGGGGACAGGTCACAATGAGCAGTTCTTC. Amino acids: CASSDSGGTGHNEQFF.

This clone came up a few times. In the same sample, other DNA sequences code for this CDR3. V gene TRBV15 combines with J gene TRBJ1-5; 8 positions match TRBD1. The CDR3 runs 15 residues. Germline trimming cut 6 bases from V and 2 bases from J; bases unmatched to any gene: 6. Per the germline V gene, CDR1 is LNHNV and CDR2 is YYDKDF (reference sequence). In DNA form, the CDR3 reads TGTGCCACCAGTCCCGACAGGGGTCGCAATCAGCCCCAGCATTTT. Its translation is CATSPDRGRNQPQHF.

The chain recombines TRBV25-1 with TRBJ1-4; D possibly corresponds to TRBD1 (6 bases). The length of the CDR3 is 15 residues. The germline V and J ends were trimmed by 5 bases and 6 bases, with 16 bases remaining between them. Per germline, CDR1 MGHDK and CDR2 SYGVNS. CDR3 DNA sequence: TGTGCCAGCAGTCCTGTTGTGGGGGCATATGAAAAACTGTTTTTT. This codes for CASSPVVGAYEKLFF. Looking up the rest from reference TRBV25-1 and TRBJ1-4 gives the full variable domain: EADIYQTPRYLVIGTGKKITLECSQTMGHDKMYWYQQDPGMELHLIHYSYGVNSTEKGDLSSESTVSRIRTEHFPLTLESARPSHTSQYLCASSPVVGAYEKLFFGSGTQLSVL.

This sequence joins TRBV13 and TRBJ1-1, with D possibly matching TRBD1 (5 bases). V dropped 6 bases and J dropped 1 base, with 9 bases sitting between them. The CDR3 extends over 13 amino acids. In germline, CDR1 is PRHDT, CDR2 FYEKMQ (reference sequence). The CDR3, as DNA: TGTGCCAGCAGTAGGAGGGGGAACACTGAAGCTTTCTTT. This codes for CASSRRGNTEAFF.

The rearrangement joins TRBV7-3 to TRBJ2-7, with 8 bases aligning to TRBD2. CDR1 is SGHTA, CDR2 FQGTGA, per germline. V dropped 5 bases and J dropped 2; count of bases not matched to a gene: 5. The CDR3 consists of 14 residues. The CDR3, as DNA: TGTGCCAGCAGCGTTAGCGGGACCGCCTACGAGCAGTACTTC. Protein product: CASSVSGTAYEQYF.

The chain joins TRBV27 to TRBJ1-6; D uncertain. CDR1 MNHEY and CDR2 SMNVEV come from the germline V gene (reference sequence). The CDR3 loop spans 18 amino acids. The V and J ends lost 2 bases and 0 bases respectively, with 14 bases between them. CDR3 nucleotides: TGTGCCAGCAGTTTACGGCTCGCGGGGAGCTCCTATAATTCACCCCTCCACTTT. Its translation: CASSLRLAGSSYNSPLHF.

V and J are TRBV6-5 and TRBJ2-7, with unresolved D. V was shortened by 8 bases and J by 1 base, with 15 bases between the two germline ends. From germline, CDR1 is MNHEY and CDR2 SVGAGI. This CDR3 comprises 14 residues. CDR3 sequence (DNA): TGTGCCAGCGGCAACCGGGTTCGATCCTACGAGCAGTACTTC. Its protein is CASGNRVRSYEQYF.

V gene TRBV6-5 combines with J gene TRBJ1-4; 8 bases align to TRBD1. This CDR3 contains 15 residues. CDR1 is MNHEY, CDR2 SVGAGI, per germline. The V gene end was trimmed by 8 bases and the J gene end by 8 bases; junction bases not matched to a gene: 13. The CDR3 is CASRQGTALGEKLFF. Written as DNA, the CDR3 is TGTGCCAGCCGACAGGGGACGGCTCTGGGGGAAAAACTGTTTTTT.

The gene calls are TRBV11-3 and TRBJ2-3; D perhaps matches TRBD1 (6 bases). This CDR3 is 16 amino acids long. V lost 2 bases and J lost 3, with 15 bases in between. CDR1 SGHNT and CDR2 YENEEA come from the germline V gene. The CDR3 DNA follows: TGTGCCAGCAGCTTACGCAATGCGCAGGGGACAGATACGCAGTATTTT. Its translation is CASSLRNAQGTDTQYF.

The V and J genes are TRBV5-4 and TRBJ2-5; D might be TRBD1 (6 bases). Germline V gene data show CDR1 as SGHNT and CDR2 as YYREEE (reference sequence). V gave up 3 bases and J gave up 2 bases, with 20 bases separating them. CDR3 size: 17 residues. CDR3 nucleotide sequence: TGTGCCAGCAGCTCCAGCTTCCTTTTAGGGGGACAAGAGACCCAGTACTTC. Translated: CASSSSFLLGGQETQYF.

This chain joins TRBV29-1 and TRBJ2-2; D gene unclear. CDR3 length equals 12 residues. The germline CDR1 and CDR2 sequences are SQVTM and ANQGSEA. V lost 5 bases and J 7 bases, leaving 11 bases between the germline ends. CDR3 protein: CSVRVESGELFF. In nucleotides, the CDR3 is TGCAGCGTTCGAGTAGAGAGCGGGGAGCTGTTTTTT.

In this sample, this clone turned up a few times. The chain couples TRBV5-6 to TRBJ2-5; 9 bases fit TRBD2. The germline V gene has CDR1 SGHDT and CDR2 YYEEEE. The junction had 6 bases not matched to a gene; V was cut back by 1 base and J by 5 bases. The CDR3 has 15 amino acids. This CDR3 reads CASSLKAGGLETQYF. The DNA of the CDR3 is TGTGCCAGCAGCTTGAAGGCGGGGGGGCTTGAGACCCAGTACTTC.

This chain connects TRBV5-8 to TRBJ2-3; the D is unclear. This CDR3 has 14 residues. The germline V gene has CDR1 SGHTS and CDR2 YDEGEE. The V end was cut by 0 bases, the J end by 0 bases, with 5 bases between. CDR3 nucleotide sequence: TGTGCCAGCAGCTTGGCCGGGAGCACAGATACGCAGTATTTT. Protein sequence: CASSLAGSTDTQYF.

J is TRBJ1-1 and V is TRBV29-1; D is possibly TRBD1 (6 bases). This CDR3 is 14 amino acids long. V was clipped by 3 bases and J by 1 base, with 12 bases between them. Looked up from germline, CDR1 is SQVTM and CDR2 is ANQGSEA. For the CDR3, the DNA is TGCAGCGTTGAGAGCAGGGGCTCGAACACTGAAGCTTTCTTT. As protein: CSVESRGSNTEAFF.

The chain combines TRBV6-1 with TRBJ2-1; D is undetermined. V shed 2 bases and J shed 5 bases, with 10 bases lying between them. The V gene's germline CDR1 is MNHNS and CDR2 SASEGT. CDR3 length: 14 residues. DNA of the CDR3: TGTGCCAGCAGTGAAAGCAGCAGGAACAATGAGCAGTTCTTC. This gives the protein CASSESSRNNEQFF.

The CDR3 spells CASSLVRTAQETQYF. For the CDR3, the DNA is TGCGCCAGCAGCTTGGTGAGGACAGCACAAGAGACCCAGTACTTC. The V gene is TRBV5-1, the J gene TRBJ2-5, with D possibly TRBD1 on 6 matching bases. Trimming stripped 0 bases from V and 2 bases from J, with 11 bases between. Germline V gene lookup returns CDR1 SGHRS and CDR2 YFSETQ. This CDR3 region has 15 residues.

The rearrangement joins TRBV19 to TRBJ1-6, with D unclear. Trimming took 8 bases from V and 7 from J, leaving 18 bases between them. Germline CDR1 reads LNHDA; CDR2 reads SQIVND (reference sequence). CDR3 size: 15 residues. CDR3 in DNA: TGTGCCAGTCGTCACCGGCGGGCCGCGAATTCACCCCTCCACTTT. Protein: CASRHRRAANSPLHF.

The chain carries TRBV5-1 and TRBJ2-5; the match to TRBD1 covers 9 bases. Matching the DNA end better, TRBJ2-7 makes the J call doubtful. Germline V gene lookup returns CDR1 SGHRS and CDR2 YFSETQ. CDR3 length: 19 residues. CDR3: CASSLSGRTGTGRINEQYF. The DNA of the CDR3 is TGCGCCAGCAGCTTGAGCGGGCGTACCGGGACAGGGAGAATCAACGAGCAGTACTTC.

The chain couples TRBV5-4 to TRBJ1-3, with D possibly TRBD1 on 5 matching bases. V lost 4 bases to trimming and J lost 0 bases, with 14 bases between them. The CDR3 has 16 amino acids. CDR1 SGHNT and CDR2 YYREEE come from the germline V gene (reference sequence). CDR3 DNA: TGTGCCAGCAGCCCTGGTCAGGGCCGCTCTGGAAACACCATATATTTT. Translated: CASSPGQGRSGNTIYF.

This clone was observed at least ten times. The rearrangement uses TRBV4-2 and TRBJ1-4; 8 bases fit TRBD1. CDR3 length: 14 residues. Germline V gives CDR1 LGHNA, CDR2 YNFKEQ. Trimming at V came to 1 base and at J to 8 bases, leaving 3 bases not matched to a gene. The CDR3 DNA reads TGTGCCAGCAGCCAAGGCAGGACAGGGGAAAAACTGTTTTTT. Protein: CASSQGRTGEKLFF.

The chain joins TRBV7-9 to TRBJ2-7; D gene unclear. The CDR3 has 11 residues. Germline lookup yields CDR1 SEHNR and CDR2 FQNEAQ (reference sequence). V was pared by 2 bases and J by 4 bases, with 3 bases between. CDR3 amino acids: CASSLIYEQYF. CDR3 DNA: TGTGCCAGCAGCTTAATATACGAGCAGTACTTC. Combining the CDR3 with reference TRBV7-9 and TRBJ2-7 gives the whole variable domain DTGVSQNPRHKITKRGQNVTFRCDPISEHNRLYWYRQTLGQGPEFLTYFQNEAQLEKSRLLSDRFSAERPKGSFSTLEIQRTEQGDSAMYLCASSLIYEQYFGPGTRLTVT.

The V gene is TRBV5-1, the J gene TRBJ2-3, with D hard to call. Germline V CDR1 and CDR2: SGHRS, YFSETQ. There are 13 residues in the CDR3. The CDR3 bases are TGCGCATCCATCCCCCAGGGCACAGATACGCAGTATTTT. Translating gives CASIPQGTDTQYF.

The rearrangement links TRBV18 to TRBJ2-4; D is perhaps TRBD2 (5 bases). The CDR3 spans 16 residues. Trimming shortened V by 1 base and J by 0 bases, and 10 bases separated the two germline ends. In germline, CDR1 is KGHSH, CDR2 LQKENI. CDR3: CASSPLEGLAKNIQYF. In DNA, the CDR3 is TGTGCCAGCTCACCACTCGAGGGCCTAGCCAAAAACATTCAGTACTTC.

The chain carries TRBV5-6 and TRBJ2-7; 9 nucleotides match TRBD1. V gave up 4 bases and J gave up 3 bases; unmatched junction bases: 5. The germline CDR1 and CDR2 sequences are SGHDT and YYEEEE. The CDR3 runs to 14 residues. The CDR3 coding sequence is TGTGCCAGCAGCGACGGGACAGGGTTCTACGAGCAGTACTTC. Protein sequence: CASSDGTGFYEQYF.

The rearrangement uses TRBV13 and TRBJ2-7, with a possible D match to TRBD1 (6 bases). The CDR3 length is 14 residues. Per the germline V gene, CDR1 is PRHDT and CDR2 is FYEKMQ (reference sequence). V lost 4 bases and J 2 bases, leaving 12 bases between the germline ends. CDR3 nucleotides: TGTGCCAGCAGCTCAACTGGACAGACCTACGAGCAGTACTTC. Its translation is CASSSTGQTYEQYF. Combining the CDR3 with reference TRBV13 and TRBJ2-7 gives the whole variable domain AAGVIQSPRHLIKEKRETATLKCYPIPRHDTVYWYQQGPGQDPQFLISFYEKMQSDKGSIPDRFSAQQFSDYHSELNMSSLELGDSALYFCASSSTGQTYEQYFGPGTRLTVT.

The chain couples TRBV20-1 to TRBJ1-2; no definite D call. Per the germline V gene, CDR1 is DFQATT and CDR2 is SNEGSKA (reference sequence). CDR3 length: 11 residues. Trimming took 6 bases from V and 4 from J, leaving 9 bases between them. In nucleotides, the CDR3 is TGCAGTGCCCCGGGAGCCTATGGCTACACCTTC. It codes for CSAPGAYGYTF.

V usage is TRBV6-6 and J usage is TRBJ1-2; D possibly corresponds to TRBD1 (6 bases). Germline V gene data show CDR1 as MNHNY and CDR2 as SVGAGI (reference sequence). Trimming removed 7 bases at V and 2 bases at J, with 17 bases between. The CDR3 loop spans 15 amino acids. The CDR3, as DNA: TGTGCCAGCACTCTGAGTGACAGGCGAAACTATGGCTACACCTTC. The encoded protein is CASTLSDRRNYGYTF.

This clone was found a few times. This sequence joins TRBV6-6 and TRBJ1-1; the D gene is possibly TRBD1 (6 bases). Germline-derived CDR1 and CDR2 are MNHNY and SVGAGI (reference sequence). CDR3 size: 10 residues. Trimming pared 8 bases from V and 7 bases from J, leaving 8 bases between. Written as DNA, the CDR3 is TGTGCCAGCGGACAGCTTGAAGCTTTCTTT. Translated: CASGQLEAFF.